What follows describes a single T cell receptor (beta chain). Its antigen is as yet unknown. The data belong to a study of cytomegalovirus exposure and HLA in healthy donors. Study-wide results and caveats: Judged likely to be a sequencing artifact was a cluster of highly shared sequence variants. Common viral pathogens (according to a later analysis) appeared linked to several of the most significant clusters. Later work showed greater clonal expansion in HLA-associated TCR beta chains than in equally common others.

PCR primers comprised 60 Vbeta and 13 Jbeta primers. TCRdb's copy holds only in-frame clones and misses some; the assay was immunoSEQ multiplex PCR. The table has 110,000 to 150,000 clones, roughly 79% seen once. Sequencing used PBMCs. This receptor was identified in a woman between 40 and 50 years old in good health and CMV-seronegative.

CDR3 region: CASSVGAVKGLGNTIYF. Here the CDR3 DNA reads TGTGCCAGCAGCGTAGGGGCAGTAAAGGGGCTCGGAAACACCATATATTTT. This rearrangement joins TRBV9 to TRBJ1-3; weak D call: TRBD1 (5 bases). Germline V gene sequence: CDR1 SGDLS, CDR2 YYNGEE. This CDR3 comprises 17 residues. The V end was cut by 0 bases, the J end by 4 bases, with 17 bases between.